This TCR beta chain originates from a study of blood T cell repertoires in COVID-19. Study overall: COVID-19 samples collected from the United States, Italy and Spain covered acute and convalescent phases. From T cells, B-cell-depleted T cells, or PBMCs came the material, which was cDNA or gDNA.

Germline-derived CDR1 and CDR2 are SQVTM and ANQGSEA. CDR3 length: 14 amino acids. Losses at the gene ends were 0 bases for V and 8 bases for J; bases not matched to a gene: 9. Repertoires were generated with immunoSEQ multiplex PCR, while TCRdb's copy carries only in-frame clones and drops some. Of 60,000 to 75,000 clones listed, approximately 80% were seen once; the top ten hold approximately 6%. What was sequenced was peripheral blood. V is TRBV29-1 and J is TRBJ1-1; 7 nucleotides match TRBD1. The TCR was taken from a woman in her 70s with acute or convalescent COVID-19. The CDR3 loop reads CSVEDPGTAQEAFF. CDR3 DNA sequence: TGCAGCGTTGAAGATCCCGGGACAGCCCAAGAAGCTTTCTTT.